The rows below give T cell receptor beta chains drawn from one sample of a study of T cell responses to AZD1222 COVID-19 vaccine. Profiling relied on immunoSEQ multiplex PCR, and the TCRdb table lists in-frame clones only, not all of them. The sample lists some 150,000 clones, more than 85% occurring once. Material: peripheral blood, obtained on day 0 of AZD1222 vaccination. These receptors came from an adult in good health. The CDR3 runs from the conserved cysteine through the conserved F or W. D genes are given only for firm matches. The size entry is marked missing in some rows and otherwise reads once, few, many or a size class.

>TRBV2|17|-|-|TRBJ2-1
TGTGCCAGCAGTAAACAGGGTCGAGGGAGAGATTACAATGAGCAGTTCTTC
CASSKQGRGRDYNEQFF
>TRBV11-2|15|-|-|TRBJ2-7
TGTGCCAGCAGTTTGGGACACGCAGACACCTACGAGCAGTACTTC
CASSLGHADTYEQYF
>TRBV19|13|-|-|TRBJ1-2
TGTGCCAGTAGAATGGATGCTAACTATGGCTACACCTTC
CASRMDANYGYTF
>TRBV9|18|TRBD2|-|TRBJ2-3
TGTGCCAGCAGCTTCTCGAGACTAGCGGGGGGGCCTGCTGATACGCAGTATTTT
CASSFSRLAGGPADTQYF
>TRBV10-1|14|TRBD2|-|TRBJ2-1
TGCGCCAGCAGTAGGACTAGCGGGAGTAGTGAGCAGTTCTTC
CASSRTSGSSEQFF
>TRBV5-6|13|-|-|TRBJ1-2
TGTGCCAGCAGCTTGGGGGCGACCTATGGCTACACCTTC
CASSLGATYGYTF
>TRBV19|17|-|-|TRBJ1-5
TGTGCCAGTATCCAGGCCGCGGGGCTGGGCTCTGGTCAGCCCCAGCATTTT
CASIQAAGLGSGQPQHF
>TRBV2|16|-|-|TRBJ1-3
TGTGCCAGCAGTGAATATGAGGTGAACTCTGGAAACACCATATATTTT
CASSEYEVNSGNTIYF
>TRBV10-3|16|-|-|TRBJ1-2
TGTGCCATCAGTGGAGTTGAGGGGACTACTCCCTATGGCTACACCTTC
CAISGVEGTTPYGYTF
>TRBV4-2|15|TRBD2|-|TRBJ2-7
TGTGCCAGCAGCCCCGCGGGGGGGGCTAGCCACGAGCAGTACTTC
CASSPAGGASHEQYF
>TRBV6-6|14|TRBD2|-|TRBJ2-3
TGTGCCAGCAGTTTCGGACTAGCGGGAGATACGCAGTATTTT
CASSFGLAGDTQYF
>TRBV27|14|-|once|TRBJ1-1
TGTGCCAGCAGTGGTGACATTAATGGGCCTGAAGCTTTCTTT
CASSGDINGPEAFF
>TRBV27|14|-|-|TRBJ2-7
TGTGCCAGCATAGGGGGGTGGCCATCCTACGAGCAGTACTTC
CASIGGWPSYEQYF
>TRBV6-2/TRBV6-3|14|-|-|TRBJ1-6
TGTGCCAGCAGTAGACAGGAGAATAATTCACCCCTCCACTTT
CASSRQENNSPLHF
>TRBV3-1/TRBV3-2|14|-|-|TRBJ1-1
TGTGCCAGCAGCCATTCCGACGGAGTGCCCCAGGCTTTCTTT
CASSHSDGVPQAFF
>TRBV2|16|-|-|TRBJ2-2
TGTGCCAGCAGAAGGGCCGGGACACCGAACACCGGGGAGCTGTTTTTT
CASRRAGTPNTGELFF
>TRBV7-3|15|TRBD2|-|TRBJ2-1
TGTGCCAGCAGCCTGCTGGGGGGGAGATACAATGAGCAGTTCTTC
CASSLLGGRYNEQFF
>TRBV19|14|-|-|TRBJ1-2
TGTGCCAGTAGTATCCCGACAGAGTACTATGGCTACACCTTC
CASSIPTEYYGYTF
>TRBV7-8|14|-|-|TRBJ1-1
TGTGCCAGCAGCTTGTATGAGATGAACACTGAAGCTTTCTTT
CASSLYEMNTEAFF
>TRBV5-1|16|TRBD1|-|TRBJ1-4
TGCGCCAGCAGCCCAAACAGGGGACGCATCAATGAAAAACTGTTTTTT
CASSPNRGRINEKLFF
>TRBV2|12|-|-|TRBJ1-6
TGTGCCAGCAGTCAGGGAGGTTCACCCCTCCACTTT
CASSQGGSPLHF
>TRBV5-6|13|TRBD2|once|TRBJ2-7
TGTGCCAGCAGGACTAGCGGGAGTGGCGAGCAGTACTTC
CASRTSGSGEQYF
>TRBV24-1|17|-|-|TRBJ2-3
TGTGCCACCAGTGATTTTGGGAAGGGTGTCAGCACAGATACGCAGTATTTT
CATSDFGKGVSTDTQYF
>TRBV3-1/TRBV3-2|15|-|few|TRBJ1-2
TGTGCCAGCAGCCTCCGGGACCTCCAAGTCTCGGGCTACACCTTC
CASSLRDLQVSGYTF
>TRBV13|12|-|few|TRBJ2-5
TGTGCCACCCACACGGAGGGGGAGACCCAGTACTTC
CATHTEGETQYF
>TRBV2|13|-|-|TRBJ2-7
TGTGCCAGCAGTGACCGTGGGGCCTACGAGCAGTACTTC
CASSDRGAYEQYF
>TRBV5-5|15|-|once|TRBJ1-2
TGTGCCAGCAGCTTGGAGGGCAGGGTGGGAAATGGCTACACCTTC
CASSLEGRVGNGYTF
>TRBV5-4|13|-|-|TRBJ1-2
TGTGCCAGCGGAGGGGGGCCGGGAATTGGCTACACCTTC
CASGGGPGIGYTF
>TRBV5-1|15|-|once|TRBJ1-6
TGCGCCAGCAGCTCAGCGAGCTCCTATAATTCACCCCTCCACTTT
CASSSASSYNSPLHF
>TRBV11-2|14|TRBD1|-|TRBJ1-1
TGTGCCAGCAGCTCAGGGGGCTCTGGGACTGAAGCTTTCTTT
CASSSGGSGTEAFF
>TRBV18|16|-|-|TRBJ1-3
TGTGCCAGCTCACCGGGGGCTCCAACCTCTGGAAACACCATATATTTT
CASSPGAPTSGNTIYF
>TRBV27|18|-|-|TRBJ1-5
TGTGCCAGCAGCCCAAGATGGGGGGCTCTTAATAGCAATCAGCCCCAGCATTTT
CASSPRWGALNSNQPQHF
>TRBV18|16|-|-|TRBJ1-1
TGTGCCAGCTCACCAGGGCAGGGGCGGGGGAACACTGAAGCTTTCTTT
CASSPGQGRGNTEAFF